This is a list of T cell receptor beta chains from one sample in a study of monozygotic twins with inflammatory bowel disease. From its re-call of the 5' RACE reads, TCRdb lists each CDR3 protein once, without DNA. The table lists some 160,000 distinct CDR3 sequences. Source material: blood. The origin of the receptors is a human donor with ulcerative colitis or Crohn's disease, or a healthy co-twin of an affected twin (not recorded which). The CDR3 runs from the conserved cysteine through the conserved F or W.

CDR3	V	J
CASSHSRAGGLEQFF	TRBV3-1	TRBJ2-1
CASEGTGQGDQPQHF	TRBV2	TRBJ1-5
CSVDRANTIYF	TRBV29-1	TRBJ1-3
CASSGSGQTYEQYF	TRBV5-1	TRBJ2-7
CASSNTGQLTYGYTF	TRBV11-2	TRBJ1-2
CASSGSQGTPSYEQYF	TRBV18	TRBJ2-7
CASSQVTGELFF	TRBV3-1	TRBJ2-2
CASSPRQTLSTDTQYF	TRBV4-1	TRBJ2-3
CASSPQGPAEAFF	TRBV18	TRBJ1-1
CASGILDRGHTF	TRBV5-1	TRBJ1-2
CSAWDRAGTEAFF	TRBV29-1	TRBJ1-1
CASSLDRSEAFF	TRBV13	TRBJ1-1
CASSFASSGSPLHF	TRBV11-2	TRBJ1-6
CASSLTKTGSYTGELFF	TRBV5-1	TRBJ2-2
CASTKPAEGRPFF	TRBV12-3/TRBV12-4	TRBJ1-1
CAWSPRTLTDTQYF	TRBV30	TRBJ2-3
CASSQFLPDTQYF	TRBV4-2	TRBJ2-3
CAIREAGGPDTQYF	TRBV10-3	TRBJ2-3
CASSQETGNTEAFF	TRBV3-1	TRBJ1-1
CASSGGTANYEQYF	TRBV19	TRBJ2-7
CASSLVARSGNTIYF	TRBV7-2	TRBJ1-3
CASSLGLAGRYEQYF	TRBV27	TRBJ2-7
CASSWGALNTEAFF	TRBV19	TRBJ1-1
CASSLGLAGDDNEQFF	TRBV5-1	TRBJ2-1
CASSQVSALWDASHEQFF	TRBV4-1	TRBJ2-1
CASSQVFPHTEAFF	TRBV14	TRBJ1-1
CASSLVGGLTDTQYF	TRBV11-2	TRBJ2-3
CAISPQLNTEAFF	TRBV10-3	TRBJ1-1
CASSNSNEQFF	TRBV2	TRBJ2-1
CASKFGVSTDTQYF	TRBV6-5	TRBJ2-3
CASSHDRQETQHF	TRBV4-3	TRBJ2-5
CASSLDRGTSYEQYF	TRBV12-3/TRBV12-4	TRBJ2-7
CASSLTSGGPLAKNIQYF	TRBV5-1	TRBJ2-4
CASSLSGHLRGSTDTQYF	TRBV27	TRBJ2-3
CASSPTSVRINNEQFF	TRBV5-1	TRBJ2-1
CASSLDLGGAFF	TRBV12-3/TRBV12-4	TRBJ1-1
CASSRGVASYSYNEQFF	TRBV4-1	TRBJ2-1
CASSAGTAVEEQYF	TRBV5-1	TRBJ2-7
CASKQANSNTEAFF	TRBV11-2	TRBJ1-1
CASSYGSGRYEQYF	TRBV6-5	TRBJ2-7
CAISGQSYEQYF	TRBV10-3	TRBJ2-7
CSVTGLSYEQYF	TRBV29-1	TRBJ2-7
CASSTGQGGETQYF	TRBV19	TRBJ2-5